Below, 15 T cell receptor beta chains from the same sample are listed, as sequenced in a study of tumor-infiltrating lymphocytes in oesophageal squamous cell carcinoma. Each CDR3 protein is one row after TCRdb ran MiXCR on the PCR reads. The repertoire includes 15,000 to 25,000 distinct CDR3 sequences, 30% to 45% of them detected once, and roughly 19% sits in the top ten. The sequencing sample was made of esophageal tumor tissue. The receptors shown here come from a male donor with esophageal squamous cell carcinoma.

V gene TRBV6-5 combines with J gene TRBJ2-3; tentative D call: TRBD2 (6 bases). CDR3 length: 13 residues. The V end lost 5 bases, the J end lost 4 bases, and 10 bases lay between the germline ends. The germline gives CDR1 MNHEY, CDR2 SVGAGI. CDR3 DNA sequence: TGTGCCAGCAGTGGCCCGGGGGCAGATACGCAGTATTTT. Residues: CASSGPGADTQYF.

V gene TRBV15 combines with J gene TRBJ2-2; 9 bases are shared with TRBD2. This CDR3 has 15 amino acids. Germline V gene data show CDR1 as LNHNV and CDR2 as YYDKDF (reference sequence). The ends lost 6 bases at V and 6 bases at J; junction bases unmatched: 8. This chain's CDR3 is CATSRREGRAGELFF. Written as DNA, the CDR3 is TGTGCCACCAGTCGGCGGGAGGGCCGCGCCGGGGAGCTGTTTTTT.

This clonotype showed up many times. The gene calls are TRBV20-1 and TRBJ2-4; 8 positions agree with TRBD2. J was trimmed by 13 bases and V by 5 bases; bases with no gene match: 19. The CDR3 extends over 15 amino acids. Germline values: CDR1 DFQATT, CDR2 SNEGSKA (reference sequence). CDR3 sequence (DNA): TGCAGTGCTCTCACGAGCGGGAGAGGTTACAATGAGCAGTACTTC. Protein product: CSALTSGRGYNEQYF.

In regard to this clonotype: A read error is likely, as this CDR3 ends without the conserved phenylalanine or tryptophan. Because the CDR3's place on the DNA is in doubt, the DNA is left out and the CDR3 is given as listed by TCRdb. The chain links TRBV11-1 to TRBJ2-7; no DNA check was done on the table's D call, TRBD1. The length of the CDR3 is 16 amino acids, counting both ends. From germline, CDR1 is SGHAT and CDR2 FQDESV (reference sequence). Here the CDR3 reads CASSAVGSYNEQFFGA.

This chain links TRBV7-9 with TRBJ2-7; 9 bases are shared with TRBD1. Trimming at V came to 3 bases and at J to 3 bases, leaving 3 bases not matched to a gene. This CDR3 has 14 residues. Germline lookup yields CDR1 SEHNR and CDR2 FQNEAQ (reference sequence). CDR3 coding DNA: TGTGCCAGCAGCTTTGGGGACAGGGTCTACGAGCAGTACTTC. It specifies CASSFGDRVYEQYF.

This clonotype is classed as medium-sized. This sequence joins TRBV6-6 and TRBJ2-3; D possibly matches TRBD1 or TRBD2 (5 bases each). The length of the CDR3 is 17 residues. Per the germline V gene, CDR1 is MNHNY and CDR2 is SVGAGI (reference sequence). V was shortened by 0 bases and J by 1 base, with 14 bases between the two germline ends. This chain's CDR3 is CASSYSGPGGGTDTQYF. CDR3 DNA: TGTGCCAGCAGTTACTCGGGACCAGGAGGTGGCACAGATACGCAGTATTTT.

This clonotype was counted ten times or more. The J gene is TRBJ2-1, the V gene TRBV5-1, with D possibly being TRBD2 (5 bases). This CDR3 region has 17 residues. The germline V gene has CDR1 SGHRS and CDR2 YFSETQ. The ends were cut back, 0 bases at V and 0 bases at J, with 13 bases in the middle. CDR3 sequence: CASSLAGVRSSYNEQFF. DNA of the CDR3: TGCGCCAGCAGCTTGGCCGGGGTAAGAAGCTCCTACAATGAGCAGTTCTTC.

With respect to this clonotype: The DNA is omitted, as the CDR3 cannot be located on it reliably, and the CDR3 follows TCRdb's listing. This chain joins TRBV5-3 and TRBJ2-6; TRBD1, the table's D call, lacks a check against the DNA. TRBV5-3 is flagged as an ORF with uncertain function. From its first to its last residue, the CDR3 has 16 amino acids. The CDR3 loop reads CARSLRQGDGGLHLRF.

This clonotype occurred once. A read error may explain this, as a much larger clone is one base away. The CDR3 nucleotides read TGCGCCAGCACAGGCCCCAACACAGATACGCAGTATTTT. Its protein product is CASTGPNTDTQYF. The V call is TRBV5-1, the J call TRBJ2-3; D is ambiguous. The germline V gene has CDR1 SGHRS and CDR2 YFSETQ. V lost 6 bases and J lost 2, with 10 bases in between. The length of the CDR3 is 13 residues.

This clonotype showed up just a few times. This chain joins TRBV7-6 and TRBJ2-1, with 7 bases aligning to TRBD1. Germline CDR1 SGHVS, CDR2 FNYEAQ. The CDR3 totals 15 residues. J gave up 7 bases and V 1 base, and 7 bases lay outside the gene matches. The CDR3 here is CASSLGTTGWNEQFF. In DNA form, the CDR3 reads TGTGCCAGCAGCTTAGGGACGACAGGGTGGAATGAGCAGTTCTTC.

Notes on this clonotype: A much larger clone sits a single nucleotide away, making a read error possible. This CDR3 is CASSLGGQAFYNKQFF. CDR3 nucleotide sequence: TGTGCCAGCAGCCTAGGAGGACAGGCGTTCTACAATAAGCAGTTCTTC. The chain carries TRBV27 and TRBJ2-1; 7 bases align to TRBD1. CDR3 length: 16 residues. Germline assignment: CDR1 MNHEY and CDR2 SMNVEV (reference sequence).

At least ten counts were recorded for this clonotype. The chain is built from TRBV10-3 and TRBJ2-2, with D possibly matching TRBD1 (5 bases). Germline CDR1 ENHRY, CDR2 SYGVKD. This CDR3 region has 14 residues. Trimming took off 4 bases at V and 6 bases at J, with 12 bases between the two ends. The CDR3 loop reads CAISANTGAGELFF. DNA of the CDR3: TGTGCCATCAGTGCAAATACAGGCGCCGGGGAGCTGTTTTTT.

V and J are TRBV4-1 and TRBJ2-7; TRBD1 matches 7 bases. The end of the DNA is better explained by TRBJ2-1, so the J call may be wrong. The germline V gene encodes CDR1 MGHRA and CDR2 YSYEKL. The CDR3 is 15 amino acids. The CDR3 loop is CASSQEQGYTYEQFF. CDR3 DNA: TGCGCCAGCAGCCAAGAACAGGGGTATACCTACGAGCAGTTCTTC.

The chain combines TRBV7-8 with TRBJ2-5, with D perhaps TRBD2 (6 bases). The tail of the sequence fits TRBJ2-1 better, so the J call may be wrong. Germline CDR1 and CDR2: SGHVS and FQNEAQ. This CDR3 region has 14 residues. CDR3: CASRFNTGTQTQFF. The CDR3, as DNA: TGTGCCAGCAGGTTTAATACGGGGACTCAAACCCAGTTCTTC.

There are many counts of this clonotype. J is TRBJ2-2 and V is TRBV27; 14 nucleotides line up with TRBD2. The germline CDR1 and CDR2 sequences are MNHEY and SMNVEV (reference sequence). This CDR3 contains 17 residues. J gave up 4 bases and V 5 bases, and 6 bases lay outside the gene matches. The CDR3 loop is CASSTGTSGSITGELFF. DNA of the CDR3: TGTGCCAGCAGTACCGGGACTAGCGGGAGTATCACCGGGGAGCTGTTTTTT.